The 3 T cell receptor beta chains listed next were all sequenced from one sample in a study of cytomegalovirus exposure and HLA in healthy donors. Only in-frame clones appear in the TCRdb table, and some are missing; sequencing was by immunoSEQ multiplex PCR. This sample has about 120,000 clones, with around nine tenths found just once. The sample comprised PBMCs. The receptors shown here come from a young woman in good health and CMV-seronegative.

This sequence joins TRBV27 and TRBJ2-3, with 9 bases matching TRBD2. CDR3 length: 14 amino acids. Losses at the gene ends were 10 bases for V and 3 bases for J; bases not matched to a gene: 8. Per the germline V gene, CDR1 is MNHEY and CDR2 is SMNVEV (reference sequence). The chain's CDR3 is CATRPAGGTDTQYF. In nucleotides, the CDR3 is TGTGCCACTCGACCTGCGGGGGGGACAGATACGCAGTATTTT.

Here the CDR3 reads CASSQEYASGSGNEQFF. The CDR3 DNA reads TGCGCCAGCAGCCAAGAGTACGCAAGCGGGAGTGGCAATGAGCAGTTCTTC. This chain joins TRBV4-3 and TRBJ2-1, with TRBD2 identical over 8 bases. CDR1 is LGHNA and CDR2 is YSLEER in the germline V gene. J was trimmed by 6 bases and V by 0 bases; bases with no gene match: 10. This CDR3 has 17 residues.

V and J are TRBV2 and TRBJ1-2; 9 bases are a match to TRBD1. V gave up 5 bases and J gave up 8 bases; unmatched junction bases: 6. The CDR3 covers 13 residues. Germline V gives CDR1 SNHLY, CDR2 FYNNEI. CDR3: CASSPGQGRGYTF. The CDR3 region has the DNA TGTGCCAGCAGTCCGGGACAGGGCAGAGGCTACACCTTC.